The next 30 T cell receptor beta chains were all read from a single sample in a study of cytomegalovirus exposure and HLA in healthy donors. The study ran its PCR with 60 Vbeta and 13 Jbeta primers. The protocol was immunoSEQ multiplex PCR, while the TCRdb copy is restricted to in-frame clones and leaves out a portion. The repertoire holds roughly 120,000 clones, with 55% to 65% as singletons. The material sequenced was PBMCs. The origin of the receptors is a middle-aged woman in good health and CMV-seropositive.

This chain links TRBV19 with TRBJ2-6, with a tentative D call TRBD2 (5 bases). Trimming took off 3 bases at V and 0 bases at J, with 12 bases between the two ends. CDR3 size: 17 residues. Germline V gene lookup returns CDR1 LNHDA and CDR2 SQIVND (reference sequence). The CDR3 spells CASSIFGVTSGANVLTF. CDR3 nucleotide sequence: TGTGCCAGTAGTATCTTCGGGGTGACCTCTGGGGCCAACGTCCTGACTTTC.

This clone came up once. Germline and junction disagree at one end, which may indicate a read error. The chain has TRBV4-2 and TRBJ2-7; 9 nucleotides match TRBD1. Germline assignment: CDR1 LGHNA and CDR2 YNFKEQ. The CDR3 spans 16 residues. The CDR3 is CASSHIPGQGAYKQYF. The CDR3 nucleotides are TGTGCCAGCAGCCATATCCCGGGACAGGGAGCCTACAAGCAGTACTTC.

The gene calls are TRBV30 and TRBJ2-2; weak D call: TRBD1 (6 bases). CDR3 length equals 15 residues. V was clipped by 3 bases and J by 1 base, with 12 bases between them. Per the germline V gene, CDR1 is GTSNPN and CDR2 is SVGIG (reference sequence). The CDR3 sequence is CAWRQGHWNTGELFF. For the CDR3, the DNA is TGTGCCTGGAGACAGGGTCATTGGAACACCGGGGAGCTGTTTTTT.

This chain links TRBV6-1 with TRBJ1-2, with D maybe TRBD1 (6 bases). Per the germline V gene, CDR1 is MNHNS and CDR2 is SASEGT. Deletions cut 3 bases from V and 2 bases from J, with 13 bases between. The CDR3 runs 15 residues. CDR3 DNA sequence: TGTGCCAGCAGTGATAGTGGACAGCCGAACTATGGCTACACCTTC. Protein sequence: CASSDSGQPNYGYTF.

V and J are TRBV7-9 and TRBJ2-1, with TRBD1 identical over 10 bases. The CDR3 extends over 16 amino acids. Trimming at V came to 0 bases and at J to 3 bases, leaving 2 bases not matched to a gene. Per germline, CDR1 SEHNR and CDR2 FQNEAQ (reference sequence). In DNA form, the CDR3 reads TGTGCCAGCAGCTTAGCCGGACAGGGGGTCTACAATGAGCAGTTCTTC. Amino acids: CASSLAGQGVYNEQFF.

The rearrangement joins TRBV28 to TRBJ1-5, with 7 positions matching TRBD1. The V gene's germline CDR1 is MDHEN and CDR2 SYDVKM. The length of the CDR3 is 17 residues. The V and J ends lost 6 bases and 1 base, in that order; junction bases with no gene match: 12. The CDR3 coding sequence is TGTGCCAGCAGCATAGGGGGCGGACGTAAGAGCAATCAGCCCCAGCATTTT. Encoded protein: CASSIGGGRKSNQPQHF.

V and J are TRBV15 and TRBJ1-4; possibly TRBD1 for D (6 bases). CDR1 and CDR2 from the germline V gene are LNHNV and YYDKDF (reference sequence). Trimming removed 3 bases at V and 0 bases at J, with 11 bases between. CDR3 length: 16 residues. CDR3 DNA: TGTGCCACCAGCAGGGCACAGGGAGCAACTAATGAAAAACTGTTTTTT. Amino acids: CATSRAQGATNEKLFF.

This clone was counted once. The genes are TRBV9 and TRBJ2-7, with D maybe TRBD1 (6 bases). The germline gives CDR1 SGDLS, CDR2 YYNGEE. The CDR3 spans 14 residues. V was clipped by 4 bases and J by 5 bases, with 16 bases between them. DNA of the CDR3: TGTGCCAGCAGCTTGCAGCCGGGACACGACGAGCAGTACTTC. It specifies CASSLQPGHDEQYF.

The CDR3 DNA is TGTGCCAGCAGTTCAGGGCGGAATCAGCCCCAGCATTTT. This encodes CASSSGRNQPQHF. The chain recombines TRBV27 with TRBJ1-5; D may be TRBD1 (5 bases). CDR3 size: 13 residues. Germline V lookup: CDR1 MNHEY, CDR2 SMNVEV (reference sequence). V shed 4 bases and J shed 4 bases, with 8 bases lying between them.

The genes are TRBV27 and TRBJ2-3; 7 bases agree with TRBD1. The CDR3 has 15 residues. Germline CDR1 is MNHEY and CDR2 is SMNVEV (reference sequence). V was clipped by 6 bases and J by 6 bases; unmatched bases: 12. CDR3 DNA sequence: TGTGCCAGCAGCACAGGGGTCGCCCCAGAGGATACGCAGTATTTT. Residues: CASSTGVAPEDTQYF.

This clone occurred a few times. CDR3 bases: TGTGCCAGCAGTTTCCGGACAGGTACCCACGAGCAGTACTTC. This encodes CASSFRTGTHEQYF. V is TRBV27 and J is TRBJ2-7; 7 bases align to TRBD1. V lost 3 bases to trimming and J lost 5 bases; unmatched junction nucleotides: 7. CDR1 and CDR2 from the germline V gene are MNHEY and SMNVEV (reference sequence). This CDR3 spans 14 amino acids.

The chain employs TRBV25-1 and TRBJ2-7; 7 bases agree with TRBD1. CDR3 size: 11 residues. Looked up from germline, CDR1 is MGHDK and CDR2 is SYGVNS. The trim removed 9 bases at V and 3 bases at J, leaving 2 bases unmatched. The CDR3 here is CASGTVYEQYF. The CDR3, as DNA: TGTGCCAGTGGGACAGTCTACGAGCAGTACTTC.

This clone was detected once. This may come from a read error, since a much larger clone is one base off. The chain recombines TRBV7-8 with TRBJ2-5; D is undetermined. The J call could be wrong; TRBJ2-7 is a better fit for the DNA end. Germline values: CDR1 SGHVS, CDR2 FQNEAQ. The CDR3 covers 11 residues. As DNA, the CDR3 is TGTGCCAGCAGCTTGTACTACGAGCAGTACTTC. Its translation is CASSLYYEQYF.

The V and J genes are TRBV6-6 and TRBJ2-5, with TRBD1 identical over 9 bases. The CDR3 runs 14 residues. Per the germline V gene, CDR1 is MNHNY and CDR2 is SVGAGI (reference sequence). After removal of 5 bases from V and 2 bases from J, the junction contained 3 bases not matched to a gene. The CDR3 protein is CASSPGQGQETQYF. CDR3 nucleotide sequence: TGTGCCAGCAGTCCTGGACAGGGGCAAGAGACCCAGTACTTC.

This chain joins TRBV4-1 and TRBJ2-1, with 7 bases fitting TRBD2. This CDR3 contains 16 residues. V was clipped by 1 base and J by 9 bases; unmatched bases: 12. Germline V lookup: CDR1 MGHRA, CDR2 YSYEKL. The CDR3 sequence: CASSQGGTKVRGEQFF. In nucleotides, the CDR3 is TGCGCCAGCAGCCAAGGAGGGACTAAGGTACGCGGTGAGCAGTTCTTC.

The chain carries TRBV28 and TRBJ2-2; D is possibly TRBD1 (5 bases). Looked up from germline, CDR1 is MDHEN and CDR2 is SYDVKM. V lost 8 bases and J 2 bases, leaving 15 bases between the germline ends. The CDR3 is made up of 15 amino acids. The CDR3 nucleotides are TGTGCCAGCTCCTCAGGGTGGAGAAACACCGGGGAGCTGTTTTTT. It codes for CASSSGWRNTGELFF.

The V gene is TRBV19, the J gene TRBJ2-5; 7 positions match TRBD1. This CDR3 region has 15 residues. Germline CDR1 LNHDA, CDR2 SQIVND (reference sequence). The junction had 8 bases not matched to a gene; V was cut back by 5 bases and J by 2 bases. CDR3 amino acids: CASSPNRDSQETQYF. CDR3 coding DNA: TGTGCCAGTAGTCCTAACCGGGACAGTCAAGAGACCCAGTACTTC.

The chain links TRBV7-8 to TRBJ1-1; D is undetermined. The germline gives CDR1 SGHVS, CDR2 FQNEAQ. Between the trimmed V and J ends, which lost 2 bases and 3 bases, there was a span of 16 bases. CDR3 length: 16 residues. CDR3 loop: CASSLISRPFHTEAFF. DNA for the CDR3: TGTGCCAGCAGCTTAATTAGCCGCCCTTTTCACACTGAAGCTTTCTTT.

This clone was found a few times. Other nucleotide sequences in the sample specify the same CDR3. The chain joins TRBV5-4 to TRBJ1-1; possibly TRBD1 for D (5 bases). Germline V gene data show CDR1 as SGHNT and CDR2 as YYREEE (reference sequence). The CDR3 covers 13 residues. Trimming removed 3 bases at V and 2 bases at J, with 8 bases between. CDR3 in amino acids: CASSSGLNTEAFF. The CDR3 DNA sequence: TGTGCCAGCAGCTCGGGACTTAACACTGAAGCTTTCTTT.

The rearrangement uses TRBV29-1 and TRBJ1-4; tentatively, D is TRBD1 (5 bases). CDR3 size: 12 residues. CDR1 is SQVTM and CDR2 is ANQGSEA in the germline V gene. The V gene lost 5 bases and the J gene lost 7 bases, with 11 bases spanning the gap. The CDR3: CSVRRGSEKLFF. The CDR3, as DNA: TGCAGCGTTCGGAGGGGTAGTGAAAAACTGTTTTTT.

The chain uses TRBV15 and TRBJ1-4, with D uncertain. Germline CDR1 reads LNHNV; CDR2 reads YYDKDF (reference sequence). This CDR3 spans 16 amino acids. Trimming shortened V by 0 bases and J by 7 bases, and 15 bases separated the two germline ends. In nucleotides, the CDR3 is TGTGCCACCAGCAGAGATCGCGGAGGGCCCGGTGAAAAACTGTTTTTT. Amino acid sequence: CATSRDRGGPGEKLFF. Full variable domain (outside the CDR3, taken from reference TRBV15 and TRBJ1-4): DAMVIQNPRYQVTQFGKPVTLSCSQTLNHNVMYWYQQKSSQAPKLLFHYYDKDFNNEADTPDNFQSRRPNTSFCFLDIRSPGLGDTAMYLCATSRDRGGPGEKLFFGSGTQLSVL.

The genes are TRBV20-1 and TRBJ1-1, with D unresolved. The ends were cut back, 5 bases at V and 8 bases at J, with 12 bases in the middle. This CDR3 contains 11 residues. The germline V gene has CDR1 DFQATT and CDR2 SNEGSKA (reference sequence). CDR3 region: CSAPGPGEAFF. DNA for the CDR3: TGCAGTGCTCCCGGTCCAGGAGAAGCTTTCTTT.

The V gene is TRBV5-1, the J gene TRBJ2-5, with 8 bases lining up with TRBD1. V was clipped by 0 bases and J by 5 bases; unmatched bases: 9. Per germline, CDR1 SGHRS and CDR2 YFSETQ. The CDR3 extends over 16 amino acids. The CDR3 DNA is TGCGCCAGCAGCTTGGGGTACAGGGGGTCGAGGGAGACCCAGTACTTC. This gives the protein CASSLGYRGSRETQYF.

The chain carries TRBV18 and TRBJ2-4; 12 bases are a match to TRBD2. The trim removed 3 bases at V and 1 base at J, leaving 4 bases unmatched. Germline CDR1 reads KGHSH; CDR2 reads LQKENI. The CDR3 totals 17 residues. The CDR3 DNA follows: TGTGCCAGCTCACCCCTACTAGCGGGAGGCGCCAAAAACATTCAGTACTTC. Its translation: CASSPLLAGGAKNIQYF.

This clone appeared a single time. This chain uses TRBV5-1 with TRBJ2-1; D is perhaps TRBD2 (6 bases). Germline CDR1 is SGHRS and CDR2 is YFSETQ. The CDR3 is made up of 15 amino acids. Trimming cost V 0 bases and J 2 bases, with 9 bases left between them. CDR3 nucleotides: TGCGCCAGCAGCTTGGCGGCGGGGCCCTACAATGAGCAGTTCTTC. Its protein is CASSLAAGPYNEQFF.

This chain joins TRBV6-5 and TRBJ1-1; D is possibly TRBD1 (5 bases). Germline CDR1 reads MNHEY; CDR2 reads SVGAGI. The V end lost 5 bases, the J end lost 11 bases, and 21 bases lay between the germline ends. The CDR3 is 14 amino acids. CDR3 sequence reads: CASSHEGAGLRAFF. CDR3 sequence (DNA): TGTGCCAGCAGTCACGAAGGGGCAGGCCTTAGGGCTTTCTTT.

The rearrangement joins TRBV13 to TRBJ2-7; D may be TRBD2 (5 bases). CDR1 and CDR2 from the germline V gene are PRHDT and FYEKMQ (reference sequence). Trimming left V 6 bases short and J 1 base short, with 10 bases between. This CDR3 has 13 amino acids. Here the CDR3 DNA reads TGTGCCAGCAGTCTGGGGAGTTCCTACGAGCAGTACTTC. It codes for CASSLGSSYEQYF. Together with reference TRBV13 and TRBJ2-7, the CDR3 gives the full variable domain: AAGVIQSPRHLIKEKRETATLKCYPIPRHDTVYWYQQGPGQDPQFLISFYEKMQSDKGSIPDRFSAQQFSDYHSELNMSSLELGDSALYFCASSLGSSYEQYFGPGTRLTVT.

The chain is built from TRBV2 and TRBJ1-2; D gene uncertain. Deletions cut 5 bases from V and 2 bases from J, with 6 bases between. The CDR3 extends over 12 amino acids. Germline CDR1 SNHLY, CDR2 FYNNEI. The CDR3 DNA is TGTGCCAGCAGTATAGCGAACTATGGCTACACCTTC. Protein sequence: CASSIANYGYTF.

The chain links TRBV4-2 to TRBJ1-1; D gene ambiguous. The CDR3 covers 13 residues. V lost 3 bases, J lost 11 bases, and 16 bases lay in between. Germline-derived CDR1 and CDR2 are LGHNA and YNFKEQ. DNA of the CDR3: TGTGCCAGCAGCCAGGGGAGGGAAAACCGGGCTTTCTTT. Encoded protein: CASSQGRENRAFF.

This clone has just a few counts. The chain links TRBV7-3 to TRBJ1-1; 8 bases line up with TRBD1. The germline V gene encodes CDR1 SGHTA and CDR2 FQGTGA. V shed 5 bases, J shed 0 bases, and the junction held 2 bases outside the gene matches. The CDR3 contains 14 residues. The CDR3, as DNA: TGTGCCAGCAGCCCGGACAGGGTGAACACTGAAGCTTTCTTT. Protein product: CASSPDRVNTEAFF.